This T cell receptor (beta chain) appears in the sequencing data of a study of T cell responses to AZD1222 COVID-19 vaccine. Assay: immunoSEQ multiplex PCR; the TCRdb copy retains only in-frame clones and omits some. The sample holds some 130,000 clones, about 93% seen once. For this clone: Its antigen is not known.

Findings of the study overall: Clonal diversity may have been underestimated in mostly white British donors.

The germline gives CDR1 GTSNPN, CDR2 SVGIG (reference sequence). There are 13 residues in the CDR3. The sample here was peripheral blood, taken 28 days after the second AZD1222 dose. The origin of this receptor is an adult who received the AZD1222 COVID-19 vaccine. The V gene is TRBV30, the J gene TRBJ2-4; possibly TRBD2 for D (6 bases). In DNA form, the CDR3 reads TGTGGCGCCGGGACTTGGGGCAAAAACATTCAGTACTTC. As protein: CGAGTWGKNIQYF.